The 18 T cell receptor beta chains presented below share a single source sample, sequenced in a study of T cell repertoires in cytomegalovirus infection. TCRdb passed the reads through MiXCR, listing each CDR3 protein once. The repertoire holds approximately 750,000 distinct CDR3 sequences, 35% to 40% seen once, with 2.5% to 3.5% in the top ten. Sequencing input: PBMCs. The receptors shown here come from a human donor in good health (CMV status not recorded). Some clones in this sample may be carry-over from other donors' samples.

This clonotype appeared a few times. V and J are TRBV14 and TRBJ2-6; no clear D. Germline values: CDR1 SGHDN, CDR2 FVKESK. The CDR3 is made up of 14 amino acids. V gave up 1 base and J gave up 4 bases, with 5 bases separating them. The CDR3 bases are TGTGCCAGCAGCCAAGGTCTAGGGGCCAACGTCCTGACTTTC. This encodes CASSQGLGANVLTF.

The chain has TRBV29-1 and TRBJ2-7, with D perhaps TRBD1 (5 bases). Per germline, CDR1 SQVTM and CDR2 ANQGSEA. Trimming removed 4 bases at V and 5 bases at J, with 12 bases between. This CDR3 has 12 amino acids. This CDR3 is CSVVSAGHEQYF. The CDR3, as DNA: TGCAGCGTTGTTAGTGCAGGGCACGAGCAGTACTTC.

This clonotype was observed a few times. The rearrangement joins TRBV7-2 to TRBJ2-3; 8 positions agree with TRBD2. J lost 2 bases, V lost 6 bases, and 7 bases had no gene match. Per the germline V gene, CDR1 is SGHTA and CDR2 is FQGNSA. The CDR3 spans 15 residues. The CDR3 sequence is CASSLAAGATDTQYF. The DNA for the CDR3 is TGTGCCAGCAGTTTGGCAGCGGGAGCCACAGATACGCAGTATTTT.

In its sample, this clonotype was seen a few times. This chain connects TRBV7-2 to TRBJ1-5; a weak D match, TRBD1 (5 bases). The germline V gene has CDR1 SGHTA and CDR2 FQGNSA. The V end lost 1 base, the J end lost 9 bases, and 10 bases lay between the germline ends. The CDR3 extends over 13 amino acids. The DNA for the CDR3 is TGTGCCAGCAGCTTAGAAAGGGGATCGCCCCAGCATTTT. Protein product: CASSLERGSPQHF. Complete variable domain (other parts from reference TRBV7-2 and TRBJ1-5): GAGVSQSPSNKVTEKGKDVELRCDPISGHTALYWYRQSLGQGLEFLIYFQGNSAPDKSGLPSDRFSAERTGGSVSTLTIQRTQQEDSAVYLCASSLERGSPQHFGDGTRLSIL.

This clonotype turned up a few times. CDR3 residues: CASSQGSGTGVPQYF. CDR3 coding DNA: TGTGCCAGCAGCCAAGGTTCTGGGACAGGGGTACCCCAGTACTTC. The chain couples TRBV4-2 to TRBJ2-5; TRBD1 aligns across 10 bases. The length of the CDR3 is 15 residues. Trimming took 1 base from V and 9 from J; bases not matched to a gene: 8. CDR1 is LGHNA, CDR2 YNFKEQ, per germline.

The chain links TRBV12-3 or TRBV12-4 to TRBJ1-3; D not certain. The V and J ends lost 1 base and 3 bases respectively, with 7 bases between them. CDR3 length: 14 residues. CDR3 loop: CASSLEGGGNTIYF. CDR3 sequence (DNA): TGTGCCAGCAGTTTAGAGGGTGGTGGAAACACCATATATTTT.

This clonotype was counted ten times or more. The chain couples TRBV10-3 to TRBJ1-3; 9 bases agree with TRBD1. CDR3 length equals 13 residues. After removal of 11 bases from V and 3 bases from J, the junction contained 5 bases not matched to a gene. The germline gives CDR1 ENHRY, CDR2 SYGVKD. The DNA of the CDR3 is TGTGCCGCCCGGGGACAGGGTGGAAACACCATATATTTT. Encoded protein: CAARGQGGNTIYF.

The table lists this clonotype with many counts. The chain carries TRBV20-1 and TRBJ2-2; 8 nucleotides line up with TRBD1. The V segment lost 2 bases and the J segment 6 bases; nucleotides outside the gene matches: 5. Germline V gene lookup returns CDR1 DFQATT and CDR2 SNEGSKA (reference sequence). The CDR3 is 14 amino acids. The CDR3 is CSARPGGESGELFF. The CDR3 nucleotides read TGCAGTGCTAGACCAGGGGGCGAGTCCGGGGAGCTGTTTTTT.

This clonotype was seen a handful of times. The chain is built from TRBV6-2 or TRBV6-3 and TRBJ2-2; D is unresolved. The CDR3 length is 17 residues. Trimming took off 0 bases at V and 0 bases at J, with 11 bases between the two ends. Germline CDR1 reads MNHEY; CDR2 reads SVGEGT. The CDR3 DNA reads TGTGCCAGCAGTTACTCCCCAGGCCGTGCGAACACCGGGGAGCTGTTTTTT. It yields the protein CASSYSPGRANTGELFF.

In its sample, this clonotype was seen a few times. V usage is TRBV7-8 and J usage is TRBJ1-4; D remains unclear. The CDR3 covers 15 residues. Trimming cost V 0 bases and J 8 bases, with 13 bases left between them. The germline V gene encodes CDR1 SGHVS and CDR2 FQNEAQ. In nucleotides, the CDR3 is TGTGCCAGCAGCTTAGCTGGGCAGTCGGGCGAAAAACTGTTTTTT. This codes for CASSLAGQSGEKLFF.

This clonotype was seen only a few times. A much larger clonotype is one base distant, so this may be a read error. The chain links TRBV7-6 to TRBJ1-5; 7 bases are a match to TRBD1. This CDR3 spans 13 amino acids. Germline CDR1 and CDR2: SGHVS and FNYEAQ. Trimming cost V 4 bases and J 7 bases; bases outside gene matches: 4. DNA of the CDR3: TGTGCCAGCAGCTCCAGACAGGGCCAGCCCCAGCATTTT. Amino acid sequence: CASSSRQGQPQHF. The full variable domain, rest sourced from reference TRBV7-6 and TRBJ1-5, is GAGVSQSPRYKVTKRGQDVALRCDPISGHVSLYWYRQALGQGPEFLTYFNYEAQQDKSGLPNDRFSAERPEGSISTLTIQRTEQRDSAMYRCASSSRQGQPQHFGDGTRLSIL.

J is TRBJ1-3 and V is TRBV19; D is unresolved. V lost 8 bases, J lost 1 base, and 12 bases lay in between. Germline values: CDR1 LNHDA, CDR2 SQIVND (reference sequence). The CDR3 loop spans 14 amino acids. CDR3 loop: CASWEYSSGNTIYF. The DNA of the CDR3 is TGTGCCAGTTGGGAATATTCATCTGGAAACACCATATATTTT. The whole variable domain, filled in from reference TRBV19 and TRBJ1-3, reads DGGITQSPKYLFRKEGQNVTLSCEQNLNHDAMYWYRQDPGQGLRLIYYSQIVNDFQKGDIAEGYSVSREKKESFPLTVTSAQKNPTAFYLCASWEYSSGNTIYFGEGSWLTVV.

The chain combines TRBV27 with TRBJ1-2; D unclear. Germline V gives CDR1 MNHEY, CDR2 SMNVEV (reference sequence). The CDR3 covers 13 residues. V was cut by 3 bases and J by 7 bases, with 12 bases left in between. The CDR3 protein is CASSLREGSGYTF. DNA for the CDR3: TGTGCCAGCAGTTTGAGGGAGGGTTCTGGCTACACCTTC.

This clonotype occurred many times. The chain recombines TRBV7-2 with TRBJ2-2; 11 nucleotides agree with TRBD2. The germline CDR1 and CDR2 sequences are SGHTA and FQGNSA. The V gene end was trimmed by 4 bases and the J gene end by 3 bases; junction bases not matched to a gene: 25. The CDR3 is 23 amino acids. This CDR3 is CASSSFRDLKWLAGGLHTGELFF. The DNA of the CDR3 is TGTGCCAGCAGCTCTTTTCGGGACCTCAAGTGGCTAGCGGGAGGTTTACACACCGGGGAGCTGTTTTTT.

This clonotype was seen more than once but under ten times. J is TRBJ2-3 and V is TRBV13; 8 bases map to TRBD2. The CDR3 is made up of 19 amino acids. The trim removed 5 bases at V and 0 bases at J, leaving 16 bases unmatched. Germline values: CDR1 PRHDT, CDR2 FYEKMQ (reference sequence). CDR3 sequence (DNA): TGTGCCAGCAGCCCGATAAGGACTAGCCGAACCACTAGCACAGATACGCAGTATTTT. Translated, it gives CASSPIRTSRTTSTDTQYF.

The V gene is TRBV12-3 or TRBV12-4, the J gene TRBJ2-7; the D gene is possibly TRBD2 (6 bases). V dropped 3 bases and J dropped 5 bases, with 26 bases sitting between them. The CDR3 sequence is 18 residues long. In nucleotides, the CDR3 is TGTGCCAGCAGTTTGATAAACCATGGAGGGATCTTTGCTAACGAGCAGTACTTC. Translating it yields CASSLINHGGIFANEQYF.

The rearrangement links TRBV7-8 to TRBJ1-2; D is uncertain. Germline V lookup: CDR1 SGHVS, CDR2 FQNEAQ. The CDR3 length is 13 residues. V was pared by 5 bases and J by 3 bases, with 10 bases between. CDR3 amino acids: CASSATEDYGYTF. The CDR3 DNA is TGTGCCAGCAGCGCTACAGAGGACTATGGCTACACCTTC.

At least ten counts were recorded for this clonotype. V and J are TRBV7-2 and TRBJ1-1; D gene unclear. This CDR3 has 12 amino acids. Trimming removed 4 bases from V and 8 bases from J, with 11 bases in between. Germline loops: CDR1 SGHTA, CDR2 FQGNSA. The CDR3 here is CASSSFHPEAFF. The CDR3 region has the DNA TGTGCCAGCAGCTCCTTCCACCCCGAAGCTTTCTTT.